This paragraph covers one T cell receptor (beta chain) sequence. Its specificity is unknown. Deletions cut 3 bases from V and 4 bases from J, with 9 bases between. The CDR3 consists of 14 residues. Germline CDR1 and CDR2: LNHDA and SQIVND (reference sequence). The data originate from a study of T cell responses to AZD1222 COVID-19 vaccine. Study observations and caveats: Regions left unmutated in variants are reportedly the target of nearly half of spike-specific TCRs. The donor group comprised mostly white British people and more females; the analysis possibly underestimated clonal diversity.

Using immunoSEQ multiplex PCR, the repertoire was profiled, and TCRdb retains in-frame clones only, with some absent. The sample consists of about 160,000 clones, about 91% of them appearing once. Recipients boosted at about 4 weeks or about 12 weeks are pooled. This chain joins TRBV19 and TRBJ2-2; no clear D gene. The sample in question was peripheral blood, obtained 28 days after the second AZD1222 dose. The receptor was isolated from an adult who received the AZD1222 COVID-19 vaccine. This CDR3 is CASSIRVGTGELFF. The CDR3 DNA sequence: TGTGCCAGTAGTATTCGGGTTGGCACCGGGGAGCTGTTTTTT.